The sequence of this T cell receptor beta chain was determined in a study of regulatory T cells in long-lasting Graves disease. Time point defined: newly diagnosed GD, antithyroid drugs for less than 3 months. Making the TCR library involved RNA that had been extracted from PBMCs. For TCR beta, libraries came from iRepertoire HTBI primers and Arm-PCR of CDR3 regions. TCRdb passed the multiplex PCR reads through MiXCR, listing each CDR3 protein once. Of hundreds of thousands of distinct CDR3 sequences in the sample, roughly 18% were seen once. There are 14 residues in the CDR3. V was trimmed by 11 bases and J by 2 bases, leaving 19 bases between them. Germline lookup yields CDR1 LNHDA and CDR2 SQIVND (reference sequence).

This specimen consisted of peripheral blood mononuclear cells (PBMCs), obtained at new diagnosis, from a patient treated with antithyroid drugs. The V call is TRBV19, the J call TRBJ2-7, with D perhaps assigned TRBD1 or TRBD2 (6 bases each). The source of this sequence is a female donor with Graves disease. The CDR3 sequence is CAPQGGKGTYEQYF. In nucleotides, the CDR3 is TGTGCCCCCCAAGGGGGGAAGGGGACCTACGAGCAGTACTTC.